This T cell receptor (beta chain) came from a study of response to subunit inactivated influenza vaccine. Study-level results: The study's authors posited that every seasonal influenza vaccination enlists few new T cells.

TCRdb analysed the RT-PCR reads with MiXCR anew, one entry per CDR3 protein. The table has 400,000 to 550,000 distinct CDR3 sequences, 25% seen once. Points on this clonotype: Its antigen is currently unknown.

The sample was CD4+ T cells sorted from PBMCs, taken roughly 5 days after vaccination. This sequence was found in a man in his fifties who received an inactivated influenza vaccine.

The CDR3 DNA reads as TGCGCCAGCAGTGAAACACCTAACTATGGCTACACCTTC. Amino acid sequence: CASSETPNYGYTF. The chain joins TRBV10-2 to TRBJ1-2; no clear D gene. The CDR3 has 13 amino acids. V was pared by 3 bases and J by 0 bases, with 5 bases between. CDR1 and CDR2 from the germline V gene are WSHSY and SAAADI.